This T cell receptor (beta chain) was found in a study of Ad26.COV2.S vaccination and SARS-CoV-2 variants. Study context: The authors gave Ad26.COV2.S intramuscularly, either once or twice 56 days apart. Study-wide results and limits: With respect to non-spike TCR breadth, vaccine and placebo recipients were similar.

Repertoires were generated with immunoSEQ multiplex PCR, while TCRdb's copy carries only in-frame clones and drops some. The sample holds around 450,000 clones, 90% seen once. This clone was detected once. Its target is not known. CDR3 length equals 14 residues. CDR1 is SGHRS, CDR2 YFSETQ, per germline. Unmatched junction bases numbered 6, after V lost 4 bases and J lost 3 bases. Treatment noted: 15 to 20 received Ad26.COV2.S at low or high dose, single or two shots; roughly five received placebo; per-sample allocation not given. Samples were taken on day 63 after the first vaccine or placebo injection.

The specimen was peripheral blood, collected in a trial of Ad26.COV2.S vaccine versus placebo. The TCR sequence derives from a person aged 18 to 65 who received the Ad26.COV2.S COVID-19 vaccine or a placebo. The chain is built from TRBV5-1 and TRBJ2-7, with 8 bases fitting TRBD1. The CDR3 reads CASSKGQGRYEQYF. The CDR3 nucleotides are TGCGCCAGCAGCAAAGGACAGGGCCGCTACGAGCAGTACTTC.